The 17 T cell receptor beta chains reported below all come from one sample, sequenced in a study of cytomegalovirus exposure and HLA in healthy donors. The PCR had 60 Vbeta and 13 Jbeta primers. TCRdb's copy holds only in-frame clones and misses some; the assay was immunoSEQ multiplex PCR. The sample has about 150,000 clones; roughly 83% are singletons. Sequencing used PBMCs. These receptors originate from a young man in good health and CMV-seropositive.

CDR3 region: CATNPGLAQNTDTQYF. Written as DNA, the CDR3 is TGCGCCACCAACCCTGGCCTAGCGCAAAACACAGATACGCAGTATTTT. The chain carries TRBV5-1 and TRBJ2-3; TRBD2 might be the D (6 bases). V lost 9 bases, J lost 2 bases, and 22 bases lay in between. Germline lookup yields CDR1 SGHRS and CDR2 YFSETQ. The CDR3 sequence is 16 residues long.

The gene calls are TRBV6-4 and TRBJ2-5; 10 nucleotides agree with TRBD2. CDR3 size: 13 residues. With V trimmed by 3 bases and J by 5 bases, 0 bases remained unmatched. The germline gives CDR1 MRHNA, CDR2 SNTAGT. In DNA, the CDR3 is TGTGCCAGCAGTGAGACTAGCGGGGAGACCCAGTACTTC. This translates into CASSETSGETQYF.

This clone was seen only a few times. The chain's CDR3 is CASSSSMGAGFGETQYF. In DNA, the CDR3 is TGTGCCAGCAGCTCCTCGATGGGGGCGGGCTTCGGAGAGACCCAGTACTTC. The chain joins TRBV13 to TRBJ2-5; TRBD1 might be the D (6 bases). The CDR3 is 17 residues long. Trimming cost V 4 bases and J 4 bases, with 22 bases left between them. Germline CDR1 and CDR2: PRHDT and FYEKMQ (reference sequence).

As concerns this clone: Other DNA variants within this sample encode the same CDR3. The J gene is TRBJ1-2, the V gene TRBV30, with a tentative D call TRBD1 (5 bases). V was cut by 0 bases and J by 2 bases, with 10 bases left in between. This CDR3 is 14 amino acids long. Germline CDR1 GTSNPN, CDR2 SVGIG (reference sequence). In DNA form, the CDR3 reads TGTGCCTGGAGTGTAGGCAGGGCAAACTATGGCTACACCTTC. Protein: CAWSVGRANYGYTF. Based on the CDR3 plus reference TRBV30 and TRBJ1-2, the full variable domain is SQTIHQWPATLVQPVGSPLSLECTVEGTSNPNLYWYRQAAGRGLQLLFYSVGIGQISSEVPQNLSASRPQDRQFILSSKKLLLSDSGFYLCAWSVGRANYGYTFGSGTRLTVV.

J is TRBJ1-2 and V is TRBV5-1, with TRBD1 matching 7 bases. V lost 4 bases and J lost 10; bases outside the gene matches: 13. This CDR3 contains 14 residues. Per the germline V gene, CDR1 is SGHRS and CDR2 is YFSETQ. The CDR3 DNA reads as TGCGCCAGCAGCACCGGGACAGAGGGAATTCACTACACCTTC. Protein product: CASSTGTEGIHYTF.

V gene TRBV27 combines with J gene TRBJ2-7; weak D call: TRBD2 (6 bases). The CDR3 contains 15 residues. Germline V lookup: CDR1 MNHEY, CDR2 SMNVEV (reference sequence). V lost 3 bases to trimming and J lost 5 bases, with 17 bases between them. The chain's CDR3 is CASSFREWQRDEQYF. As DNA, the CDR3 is TGTGCCAGCAGTTTTCGGGAGTGGCAGCGCGACGAGCAGTACTTC.

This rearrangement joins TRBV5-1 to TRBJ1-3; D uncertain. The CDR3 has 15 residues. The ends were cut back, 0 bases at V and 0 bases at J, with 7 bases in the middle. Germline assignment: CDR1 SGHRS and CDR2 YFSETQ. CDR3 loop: CASSLAPSSGNTIYF. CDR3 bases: TGCGCCAGCAGCTTGGCCCCCAGCTCTGGAAACACCATATATTTT.

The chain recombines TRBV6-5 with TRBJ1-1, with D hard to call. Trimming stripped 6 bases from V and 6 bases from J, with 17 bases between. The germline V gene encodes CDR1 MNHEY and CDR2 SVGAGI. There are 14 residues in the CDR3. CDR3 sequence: CASSPPGGFPEAFF. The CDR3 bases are TGTGCCAGCAGCCCCCCAGGAGGGTTCCCTGAAGCTTTCTTT.

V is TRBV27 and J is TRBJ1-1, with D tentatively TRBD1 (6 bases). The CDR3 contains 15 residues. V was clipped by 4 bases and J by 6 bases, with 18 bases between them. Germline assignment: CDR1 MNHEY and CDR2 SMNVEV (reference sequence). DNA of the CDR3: TGTGCCAGCAGTTCCCAGGGGCCCCCGAGGGCTGAAGCTTTCTTT. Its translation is CASSSQGPPRAEAFF.

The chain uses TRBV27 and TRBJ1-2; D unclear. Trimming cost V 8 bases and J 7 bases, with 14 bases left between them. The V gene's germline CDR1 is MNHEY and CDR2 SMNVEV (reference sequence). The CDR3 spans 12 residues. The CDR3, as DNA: TGTGCCAGCCACACAGCGGCTGGTGGCTACACCTTC. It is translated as CASHTAAGGYTF.

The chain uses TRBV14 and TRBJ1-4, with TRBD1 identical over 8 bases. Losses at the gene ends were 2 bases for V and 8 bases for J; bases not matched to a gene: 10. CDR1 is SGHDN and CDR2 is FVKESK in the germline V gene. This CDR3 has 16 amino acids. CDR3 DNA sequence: TGTGCCAGCAGCCAAATGGGAAACAGGGGGAGAGAAAAACTGTTTTTT. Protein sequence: CASSQMGNRGREKLFF.

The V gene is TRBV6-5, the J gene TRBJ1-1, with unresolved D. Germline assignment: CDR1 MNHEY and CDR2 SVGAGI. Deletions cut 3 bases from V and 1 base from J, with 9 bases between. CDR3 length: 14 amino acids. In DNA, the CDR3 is TGTGCCAGCAGTTATGTGGAGACGAACACTGAAGCTTTCTTT. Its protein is CASSYVETNTEAFF.

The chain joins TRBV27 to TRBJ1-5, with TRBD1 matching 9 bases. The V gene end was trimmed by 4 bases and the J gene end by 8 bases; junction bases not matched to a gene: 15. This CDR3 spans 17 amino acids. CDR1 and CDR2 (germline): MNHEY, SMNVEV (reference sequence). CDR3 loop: CASSSRLGTGIVEPQHF. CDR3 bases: TGTGCCAGCAGTTCGAGATTAGGGACAGGGATCGTGGAGCCCCAGCATTTT.

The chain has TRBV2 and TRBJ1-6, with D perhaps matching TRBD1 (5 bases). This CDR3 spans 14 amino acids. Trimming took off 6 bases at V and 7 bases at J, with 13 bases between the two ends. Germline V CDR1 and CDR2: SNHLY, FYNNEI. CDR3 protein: CASRVGTWNSPLHF. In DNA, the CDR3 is TGTGCCAGCAGGGTAGGGACTTGGAATTCACCCCTCCACTTT.

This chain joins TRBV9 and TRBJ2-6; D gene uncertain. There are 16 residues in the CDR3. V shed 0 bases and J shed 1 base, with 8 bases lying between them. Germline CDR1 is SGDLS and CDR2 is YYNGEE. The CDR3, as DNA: TGTGCCAGCAGCGTAGAAGCAGGTTCTGGGGCCAACGTCCTGACTTTC. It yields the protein CASSVEAGSGANVLTF.

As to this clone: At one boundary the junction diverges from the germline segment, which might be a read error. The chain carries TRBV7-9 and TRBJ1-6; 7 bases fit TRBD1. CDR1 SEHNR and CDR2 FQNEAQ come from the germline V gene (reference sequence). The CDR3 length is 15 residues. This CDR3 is CSSSLATGINSPLHF. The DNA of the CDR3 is TGTTCCAGCAGCTTGGCGACAGGGATAAATTCACCCCTCCACTTT.

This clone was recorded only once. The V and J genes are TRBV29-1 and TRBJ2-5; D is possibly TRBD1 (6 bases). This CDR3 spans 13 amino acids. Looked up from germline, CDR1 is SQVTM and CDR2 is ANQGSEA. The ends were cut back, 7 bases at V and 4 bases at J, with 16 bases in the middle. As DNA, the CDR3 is TGCAGCGCCGACCTGAAGGACAGAGAGACCCAGTACTTC. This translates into CSADLKDRETQYF.